This T cell receptor beta chain is drawn from a study of shared clonotypes between healthy human individuals. Approximately 200 ng DNA, approximately 31,000 T cell genomes, went into each sorted-subset replicate PCR. The repertoire was sequenced with immunoSEQ multiplex PCR; TCRdb's copy has only in-frame clones and lacks some. The sample lists 1.5 million to 1.9 million clones, 95% to 99% occurring once. The CDR3 length is 17 residues. With 5 bases clipped from V and 5 bases from J, the junction kept 10 bases outside the gene matches. CDR1 SEHNR and CDR2 FQNEAQ come from the germline V gene (reference sequence).

This TCR was recovered from a man aged 25 to 40 in good health. This sequence joins TRBV7-9 and TRBJ2-1; 12 nucleotides line up with TRBD2. The sequenced material came from naive CD4+ T cells sorted from blood. The subset: CD45RA+ positively selected. The CDR3 DNA is TGTGCCAGCAGCCAACGCTCTAGCGGGAGGGCCGACAATGAGCAGTTCTTC. Protein product: CASSQRSSGRADNEQFF.